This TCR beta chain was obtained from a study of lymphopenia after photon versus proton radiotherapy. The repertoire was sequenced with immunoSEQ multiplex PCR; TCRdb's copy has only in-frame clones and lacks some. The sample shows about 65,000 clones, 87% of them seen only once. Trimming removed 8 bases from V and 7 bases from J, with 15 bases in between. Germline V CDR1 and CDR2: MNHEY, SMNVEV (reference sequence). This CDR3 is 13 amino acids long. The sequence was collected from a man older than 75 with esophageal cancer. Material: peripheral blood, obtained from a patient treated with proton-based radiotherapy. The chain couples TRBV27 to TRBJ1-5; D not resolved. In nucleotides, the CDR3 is TGTGCCAGCTCTGAGGTGTTCGGCCAGCCCCAGCATTTT. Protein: CASSEVFGQPQHF.